This entry lists 27 T cell receptor beta chains sequenced from one sample in a study of Graves' ophthalmopathy and Graves' hyperthyroidism. Transcripts of RNA were the source for amplifying TCR beta CDR3 regions. Amplification began with first-round RT-PCR using HTBI primers, then second-round multiplex PCR was performed. Using its own MiXCR run on the multiplex PCR reads, TCRdb lists one record per CDR3 protein. The sample lists hundreds of thousands of distinct CDR3 sequences, 20% to 25% occurring once. The specimen sequenced was peripheral blood. Receptors were obtained from a woman aged 18-29 years with stable Graves' hyperthyroidism. Some clones in this sample may be carry-over from other donors' samples.

V is TRBV12-3 or TRBV12-4 and J is TRBJ1-1; D uncertain. This CDR3 comprises 13 residues. Trimming pared 5 bases from V and 6 bases from J, leaving 13 bases between. CDR3 residues: CASSQSGFSEAFF. CDR3 in DNA: TGTGCCAGCAGTCAAAGCGGGTTCTCTGAAGCTTTCTTT.

The table lists this clonotype with many counts. The chain has TRBV9 and TRBJ1-1; D call uncertain. V lost 0 bases and J lost 5, with 11 bases in between. Germline assignment: CDR1 SGDLS and CDR2 YYNGEE. The CDR3 has 14 amino acids. CDR3 residues: CASSVETINTEAFF. The CDR3 DNA reads as TGTGCCAGCAGCGTAGAAACGATCAATACTGAAGCTTTCTTT.

Details on this clonotype: A single base separates this from a much larger clone, so it may be a read error. This rearrangement joins TRBV7-2 to TRBJ1-1; perhaps TRBD1 as D (5 bases). The germline V gene encodes CDR1 SGHTA and CDR2 FQGNSA. The CDR3 extends over 13 amino acids. Written as DNA, the CDR3 is TGTGCCAGCAGCTTAGCCGATCGAGGGGAAGCTTGCTTT. Translation gives CASSLADRGEACF.

The chain recombines TRBV18 with TRBJ2-2, with 9 bases matching TRBD1. This CDR3 has 16 amino acids. Germline lookup yields CDR1 KGHSH and CDR2 LQKENI. Losses at the gene ends were 1 base for V and 6 bases for J; bases not matched to a gene: 6. The CDR3 spells CASSPLRTGDSGELFF. The CDR3 DNA reads TGTGCCAGCTCACCACTGAGGACAGGGGATTCCGGGGAGCTGTTTTTT.

The chain couples TRBV7-8 to TRBJ1-2, with unresolved D. This CDR3 is 13 amino acids long. V lost 5 bases and J 6 bases, leaving 13 bases between the germline ends. Germline lookup yields CDR1 SGHVS and CDR2 FQNEAQ. The CDR3 is CASSPYDGNGYTF. The CDR3 DNA follows: TGTGCCAGCAGCCCATATGATGGGAATGGCTACACCTTC.

In this sample, this clonotype turned up many times. The genes are TRBV7-6 and TRBJ2-2; D unresolved. The CDR3 is 15 residues long. V was trimmed by 0 bases and J by 8 bases, leaving 13 bases between them. Germline V CDR1 and CDR2: SGHVS, FNYEAQ. CDR3 coding DNA: TGTGCCAGCAGCTTAGCCCCAGCCCACGCTGGGGAGCTGTTTTTT. Its translation: CASSLAPAHAGELFF. The whole variable domain, filled in from reference TRBV7-6 and TRBJ2-2, reads GAGVSQSPRYKVTKRGQDVALRCDPISGHVSLYWYRQALGQGPEFLTYFNYEAQQDKSGLPNDRFSAERPEGSISTLTIQRTEQRDSAMYRCASSLAPAHAGELFFGEGSRLTVL.

This clonotype was detected many times. V usage is TRBV19 and J usage is TRBJ2-5; TRBD2 agrees at 12 bases. Germline CDR1 and CDR2: LNHDA and SQIVND (reference sequence). The CDR3 spans 15 residues. J was trimmed by 4 bases and V by 3 bases; bases with no gene match: 3. This CDR3 is CASSILAGGGETQYF. CDR3 nucleotide sequence: TGTGCCAGTAGTATCCTAGCGGGGGGGGGAGAGACCCAGTACTTC. Full variable domain (outside the CDR3, taken from reference TRBV19 and TRBJ2-5): DGGITQSPKYLFRKEGQNVTLSCEQNLNHDAMYWYRQDPGQGLRLIYYSQIVNDFQKGDIAEGYSVSREKKESFPLTVTSAQKNPTAFYLCASSILAGGGETQYFGPGTRLLVL.

This clonotype showed up many times. The V gene is TRBV12-3 or TRBV12-4, the J gene TRBJ2-7, with D possibly TRBD2 on 6 matching bases. The CDR3 spans 14 residues. Between the trimmed V and J ends, which lost 5 bases and 5 bases, there was a span of 16 bases. The CDR3 protein is CASSPRLDPNEQYF. CDR3 nucleotide sequence: TGTGCCAGCAGTCCGAGACTAGATCCGAACGAGCAGTACTTC.

This clonotype was detected ten times or more. The chain couples TRBV9 to TRBJ1-1; the D is unclear. The CDR3 has 14 amino acids. Trimming removed 4 bases from V and 4 bases from J, with 14 bases in between. The germline gives CDR1 SGDLS, CDR2 YYNGEE. CDR3 sequence: CASSPSSLGTEAFF. CDR3 in DNA: TGTGCCAGCAGCCCAAGCTCCCTGGGCACTGAAGCTTTCTTT.

The CDR3 spells CASSSTGTGVREQYF. Here the CDR3 DNA reads TGTGCCAGCAGCTCAACCGGGACAGGGGTGCGCGAGCAGTACTTC. The V and J genes are TRBV7-2 and TRBJ2-7, with TRBD1 matching over 10 bases. In germline, CDR1 is SGHTA, CDR2 FQGNSA. The CDR3 sequence is 15 residues long. V was pared by 4 bases and J by 6 bases, with 9 bases of the junction left unmatched. Full variable domain (rest looked up from reference TRBV7-2 and TRBJ2-7): GAGVSQSPSNKVTEKGKDVELRCDPISGHTALYWYRQSLGQGLEFLIYFQGNSAPDKSGLPSDRFSAERTGGSVSTLTIQRTQQEDSAVYLCASSSTGTGVREQYFGPGTRLTVT.

This clonotype was detected only a few times. J is TRBJ1-6 and V is TRBV6-1; no clear D. This CDR3 contains 15 residues. The germline CDR1 and CDR2 sequences are MNHNS and SASEGT. CDR3 protein: CADTYGRNRNSPLHF. CDR3 coding DNA: TGTGCGGATACATATGGCAGAAATAGAAATTCACCCCTCCACTTT.

There are a few counts of this clonotype. Here the CDR3 reads CASSILGGTQYF. The DNA of the CDR3 is TGTGCCAGCAGTATCCTAGGAGGGACCCAGTACTTC. The chain joins TRBV27 to TRBJ2-5; D might be TRBD2 (5 bases). The CDR3 runs 12 residues. Germline loops: CDR1 MNHEY, CDR2 SMNVEV (reference sequence). Trimming pared 5 bases from V and 7 bases from J, leaving 11 bases between.

This clonotype came up many times. The chain combines TRBV20-1 with TRBJ1-6, with D possibly matching TRBD1 (6 bases). Germline assignment: CDR1 DFQATT and CDR2 SNEGSKA (reference sequence). With 5 bases removed from V and 7 bases from J, the gap between germline ends came to 18 bases. This CDR3 is 15 amino acids long. The CDR3 coding sequence is TGCAGTGCTTTCCTCAGGGGTATAAGGAATTCACCCCTCCACTTT. It translates to CSAFLRGIRNSPLHF.

As regards this clonotype: Mismatch with germline at one junction end may stem from a read error. The gene calls are TRBV7-9 and TRBJ1-1; D might be TRBD1 (5 bases). CDR1 is SEHNR, CDR2 FQNEAQ, per germline (reference sequence). There are 14 residues in the CDR3. The CDR3 reads CSSSLDTLNTEAFF. For the CDR3, the DNA is TGTTCCAGCAGCTTGGACACATTGAACACTGAAGCTTTCTTT.

This clonotype came up a few times. A junction boundary mismatches the germline segment, possibly from a read error. V is TRBV3-1 and J is TRBJ2-5; weak D call: TRBD2 (6 bases). The germline V gene encodes CDR1 LGHDT and CDR2 YNNKEL (reference sequence). The CDR3 runs to 11 residues. CDR3 nucleotides: TGTGCCAGCAGCCAAGAGGGGACTTCAACCTTC. It yields the protein CASSQEGTSTF.

This clonotype has more than one count but fewer than ten. The chain combines TRBV6-1 with TRBJ1-1; 7 nucleotides agree with TRBD1. This CDR3 contains 14 residues. V was clipped by 7 bases and J by 5 bases; unmatched bases: 10. CDR1 and CDR2 (germline): MNHNS, SASEGT. CDR3 amino acids: CASTWQGEGTEAFF. DNA for the CDR3: TGTGCCAGCACCTGGCAGGGGGAGGGTACTGAAGCTTTCTTT.

This clonotype was observed at least ten times. This rearrangement joins TRBV6-1 to TRBJ2-5, with 7 bases aligning to TRBD2. The germline V gene encodes CDR1 MNHNS and CDR2 SASEGT. The CDR3 spans 16 residues. V lost 1 base to trimming and J lost 4 bases; unmatched junction nucleotides: 9. CDR3 amino acids: CASSEERTRVPETQYF. For the CDR3, the DNA is TGTGCCAGCAGTGAAGAAAGGACTAGGGTTCCAGAGACCCAGTACTTC.

The sample holds many counts of this clonotype. This chain uses TRBV19 with TRBJ1-1; D is ambiguous. V was clipped by 6 bases and J by 4 bases, with 15 bases between them. This CDR3 region has 14 residues. Per the germline V gene, CDR1 is LNHDA and CDR2 is SQIVND (reference sequence). CDR3 sequence reads: CASSSVQRRTEAFF. CDR3 DNA sequence: TGTGCCAGTAGCTCGGTACAGCGACGCACTGAAGCTTTCTTT. The full variable domain, with the rest looked up from reference TRBV19 and TRBJ1-1, is DGGITQSPKYLFRKEGQNVTLSCEQNLNHDAMYWYRQDPGQGLRLIYYSQIVNDFQKGDIAEGYSVSREKKESFPLTVTSAQKNPTAFYLCASSSVQRRTEAFFGQGTRLTVV.

This clonotype was detected many times. The V gene is TRBV30, the J gene TRBJ2-5, with D possibly matching TRBD2 (5 bases). V was trimmed by 0 bases and J by 5 bases, leaving 10 bases between them. CDR3 size: 13 residues. Germline V gene lookup returns CDR1 GTSNPN and CDR2 SVGIG (reference sequence). CDR3 bases: TGTGCCTGGAGTGTGGGCGGGTCGGAGACCCAGTACTTC. Its protein product is CAWSVGGSETQYF.

This sequence joins TRBV27 and TRBJ2-2; D is undetermined. Trimming left V 3 bases short and J 0 bases short, with 8 bases between. The germline CDR1 and CDR2 sequences are MNHEY and SMNVEV (reference sequence). The CDR3 loop spans 15 amino acids. In nucleotides, the CDR3 is TGTGCCAGCAGTTTTTACAGTTCGAACACCGGGGAGCTGTTTTTT. This sequence encodes CASSFYSSNTGELFF.

This clonotype was seen at least ten times. The CDR3 spells CSARDGSHSYNSPLHF. In nucleotides, the CDR3 is TGCAGTGCTAGAGATGGCAGCCACTCCTATAATTCACCCCTCCACTTT. The chain joins TRBV20-1 to TRBJ1-6; D unclear. The V and J ends lost 0 bases and 0 bases respectively, with 9 bases between them. The CDR3 consists of 16 residues. Germline CDR1 DFQATT, CDR2 SNEGSKA (reference sequence).

V usage is TRBV9 and J usage is TRBJ1-1; D call uncertain. Germline V gene data show CDR1 as SGDLS and CDR2 as YYNGEE. Deletions cut 0 bases from V and 2 bases from J, with 8 bases between. CDR3 length: 14 amino acids. The CDR3: CASSVGGTNTEAFF. The CDR3 nucleotides are TGTGCCAGCAGCGTAGGAGGTACCAACACTGAAGCTTTCTTT. Filled out from reference TRBV9 and TRBJ1-1, the complete variable domain reads DSGVTQTPKHLITATGQRVTLRCSPRSGDLSVYWYQQSLDQGLQFLIQYYNGEERAKGNILERFSAQQFPDLHSELNLSSLELGDSALYFCASSVGGTNTEAFFGQGTRLTVV.

In this sample, this clonotype turned up many times. The chain has TRBV12-3 or TRBV12-4 and TRBJ1-6; 8 nucleotides match TRBD1. The CDR3 runs to 14 residues. Germline trimming cut 6 bases from V and 8 bases from J; bases unmatched to any gene: 6. The CDR3: CASRGTGEYSPLHF. In nucleotides, the CDR3 is TGTGCCAGCAGGGGGACAGGCGAATATTCACCCCTCCACTTT.

Here the CDR3 DNA reads TGCGCCAGCAGCTCCACATATGAGGACACTGAAGCTTTCTTT. This codes for CASSSTYEDTEAFF. J is TRBJ1-1 and V is TRBV5-1, with unresolved D. Germline CDR1 SGHRS, CDR2 YFSETQ. V shed 3 bases and J shed 3 bases, with 12 bases lying between them. The CDR3 has 14 residues.

At least ten counts were recorded for this clonotype. The rearrangement links TRBV12-3 or TRBV12-4 to TRBJ1-5, with D maybe TRBD1 (5 bases). V lost 7 bases to trimming and J lost 5 bases, with 15 bases between them. CDR3 length equals 14 residues. The CDR3, as DNA: TGTGCCAGCACCATAAGGGGCGGACATCAGCCCCAGCATTTT. Protein sequence: CASTIRGGHQPQHF.

The sample holds many counts of this clonotype. The chain employs TRBV5-1 and TRBJ1-6; tentatively, D is TRBD1 (6 bases). The germline gives CDR1 SGHRS, CDR2 YFSETQ. V lost 2 bases and J lost 11, with 17 bases in between. The CDR3 is 15 residues long. CDR3 sequence: CASSLLGPGEAPLHF. The CDR3 DNA follows: TGCGCCAGCAGCTTATTGGGTCCAGGGGAGGCACCCCTCCACTTT. The full variable domain, in which reference TRBV5-1 and TRBJ1-6 provide the parts outside the CDR3, is KAGVTQTPRYLIKTRGQQVTLSCSPISGHRSVSWYQQTPGQGLQFLFEYFSETQRNKGNFPGRFSGRQFSNSRSEMNVSTLELGDSALYLCASSLLGPGEAPLHFGNGTRLTVT.

This clonotype appeared many times. V and J are TRBV28 and TRBJ1-1; D is perhaps TRBD1 (5 bases). Germline lookup yields CDR1 MDHEN and CDR2 SYDVKM. Trimming pared 5 bases from V and 4 bases from J, leaving 14 bases between. CDR3 length: 14 amino acids. CDR3 residues: CASSEIRGGTEAFF. The CDR3 DNA reads as TGTGCCAGCAGTGAGATTCGGGGGGGCACTGAAGCTTTCTTT.